The 8 T cell receptor beta chains reported below all come from one sample, sequenced in a study of CD8 T cells in Susac syndrome. It was with random hexamers that roughly 0.45 to 1 ug RNA was reverse transcribed. TCRdb processed the immunoSEQ multiplex PCR reads anew with MiXCR; each CDR3 protein has one entry. The sample consists of around 180,000 distinct CDR3 sequences, roughly 92% of them appearing once. The sequencing input was CD4+ T cells from PBMCs. These TCRs come from a human donor with multiple sclerosis.

This chain connects TRBV5-1 to TRBJ2-5; D might be TRBD1 (5 bases). The CDR3 loop spans 14 amino acids. Germline V lookup: CDR1 SGHRS, CDR2 YFSETQ. V was shortened by 4 bases and J by 2 bases, with 12 bases between the two germline ends. CDR3 DNA sequence: TGCGCCAGCAGCCTCGGACACGTACAAGAGACCCAGTACTTC. Its translation is CASSLGHVQETQYF.

V gene TRBV20-1 combines with J gene TRBJ1-1, with TRBD1 as a possible D gene (5 bases). V was shortened by 6 bases and J by 0 bases, with 14 bases between the two germline ends. Germline V lookup: CDR1 DFQATT, CDR2 SNEGSKA (reference sequence). The CDR3 spans 14 residues. Written as DNA, the CDR3 is TGCAGTGCCCCGAAGGGGACGGTGAACACTGAAGCTTTCTTT. It is translated as CSAPKGTVNTEAFF.

This clonotype is a singleton in its sample. The V gene is TRBV5-4, the J gene TRBJ1-1, with D perhaps TRBD1 (5 bases). Per germline, CDR1 SGHNT and CDR2 YYREEE (reference sequence). With 3 bases removed from V and 8 bases from J, the gap between germline ends came to 14 bases. The CDR3 consists of 13 residues. CDR3 nucleotides: TGTGCCAGCAGCTCTTTGATCACAGGAGAAGCTTTCTTT. Protein: CASSSLITGEAFF.

A few counts support this clonotype. The chain combines TRBV19 with TRBJ2-7; 7 bases line up with TRBD2. Looked up from germline, CDR1 is LNHDA and CDR2 is SQIVND (reference sequence). The CDR3 totals 15 residues. V trimming: 3 bases; J trimming: 3 bases; junction bases outside the gene matches: 8. CDR3 region: CASSIRAGESYEQYF. CDR3 DNA sequence: TGTGCCAGTAGTATTCGGGCGGGAGAGAGCTACGAGCAGTACTTC.

This clonotype was observed a single time. This rearrangement joins TRBV30 to TRBJ1-1; D unresolved. In germline, CDR1 is GTSNPN, CDR2 SVGIG (reference sequence). V lost 2 bases and J 4 bases, leaving 17 bases between the germline ends. CDR3 length equals 15 residues. CDR3 DNA: TGTGCCTGGAGTACCCACCTAGGAAGGCGCACTGAAGCTTTCTTT. Translation: CAWSTHLGRRTEAFF.

The V call is TRBV12-3 or TRBV12-4, the J call TRBJ2-7, with TRBD2 as a possible D gene (5 bases). V lost 5 bases and J lost 10, with 12 bases in between. The CDR3 runs to 11 residues. The CDR3 coding sequence is TGTGCCAGCAGTAAACGGACTGTACAGTACTTC. Its protein is CASSKRTVQYF.

The gene calls are TRBV19 and TRBJ1-2; 11 nucleotides align to TRBD1. J gave up 6 bases and V 5 bases, and 8 bases lay outside the gene matches. Germline CDR1 is LNHDA and CDR2 is SQIVND (reference sequence). There are 15 residues in the CDR3. The CDR3, as DNA: TGTGCCAGTAGTCCCAAAGGACAGGGGGCTAATGGCTACACCTTC. Translated, it gives CASSPKGQGANGYTF. Combining the CDR3 with reference TRBV19 and TRBJ1-2 gives the whole variable domain DGGITQSPKYLFRKEGQNVTLSCEQNLNHDAMYWYRQDPGQGLRLIYYSQIVNDFQKGDIAEGYSVSREKKESFPLTVTSAQKNPTAFYLCASSPKGQGANGYTFGSGTRLTVV.

The chain uses TRBV6-2 or TRBV6-3 and TRBJ1-4, with 9 positions matching TRBD1. This CDR3 region has 17 residues. Germline CDR1 reads MNHEY; CDR2 reads SVGEGT. Trimming cost V 2 bases and J 0 bases; bases outside gene matches: 4. The CDR3, as DNA: TGTGCCAGCAGTTACACCGGACAGGGGACAACTAATGAAAAACTGTTTTTT. Translated: CASSYTGQGTTNEKLFF.